A selection of T cell receptor beta chains follows, all from one sample in a study of T cells after somatic rescue of genetic block. Clones were sequenced by immunoSEQ multiplex PCR, and TCRdb holds only the in-frame ones, with some missing. The sample records under 150,000 clones, under 95% being singletons. Sequenced input: peripheral blood mononuclear cells (PBMCs). The origin of the receptors is a woman between 18 and 30 years old. Each CDR3 is given with its conserved first and last residue. Fields, in order: D gene, CDR3 length, J gene, V gene, clone size, CDR3 DNA, CDR3 protein. A D gene is named only where the DNA matches it firmly. Expanded clones are given a class, and other clones once, few, many or no size at all.

D gene: NA; CDR3 length: 17; J gene: TRBJ1-3; V gene: TRBV9; clone size: NA; CDR3 DNA: TGTGCCAGCAGCGTAGTGGGGGGTTCTGGGGCTGGAAACACCATATATTTT; CDR3 protein: CASSVVGGSGAGNTIYF
D gene: TRBD2; CDR3 length: 14; J gene: TRBJ2-3; V gene: TRBV28; clone size: NA; CDR3 DNA: TGTGCCAGCAGGTCCCCCTGGGCTAGCGGGGAACCTAATTTT; CDR3 protein: CASRSPWASGEPNF
D gene: TRBD1; CDR3 length: 16; J gene: TRBJ1-1; V gene: TRBV28; clone size: NA; CDR3 DNA: TGTGCCAGCAGTACCACCGGGACAGGGTGGGAGACTGAAGCTTTCTTT; CDR3 protein: CASSTTGTGWETEAFF
D gene: NA; CDR3 length: 15; J gene: TRBJ1-2; V gene: TRBV19; clone size: few; CDR3 DNA: TGTGCCAGTAGCCGACCTTACCCTGGGGACACCCGTTACACCTTC; CDR3 protein: CASSRPYPGDTRYTF
D gene: NA; CDR3 length: 13; J gene: TRBJ1-1; V gene: TRBV7-3; clone size: NA; CDR3 DNA: TGTGCCAGCAGCTTAACAGGGATTAACGAAGCTTTCTTT; CDR3 protein: CASSLTGINEAFF
D gene: NA; CDR3 length: 14; J gene: TRBJ1-5; V gene: TRBV28; clone size: NA; CDR3 DNA: TGTGCCAGCAGCCTCAGGGGAGGAGGCCAGCCCCAGCATTTT; CDR3 protein: CASSLRGGGQPQHF
D gene: NA; CDR3 length: 15; J gene: TRBJ1-4; V gene: TRBV15; clone size: NA; CDR3 DNA: TGTGCCACCAGCAGCGTCGGGACCGGGAATCAAAAACTGTTTTTT; CDR3 protein: CATSSVGTGNQKLFF
D gene: NA; CDR3 length: 14; J gene: TRBJ1-5; V gene: TRBV2; clone size: NA; CDR3 DNA: TGTGCCAGCAGGGACGGCAGATCCTGGCAGCCCCAGCATTTT; CDR3 protein: CASRDGRSWQPQHF
D gene: NA; CDR3 length: 12; J gene: TRBJ1-6; V gene: TRBV19; clone size: NA; CDR3 DNA: TGTGCCAGTAGTATCCCTAATTCACCCCTCCACTTT; CDR3 protein: CASSIPNSPLHF
D gene: NA; CDR3 length: 14; J gene: TRBJ2-1; V gene: TRBV11-3; clone size: once; CDR3 DNA: TGTGCCAGCAGCCTGAGAGAATCTTACAATGAGCAGTTCTTC; CDR3 protein: CASSLRESYNEQFF
D gene: NA; CDR3 length: 16; J gene: TRBJ2-5; V gene: TRBV6-6; clone size: NA; CDR3 DNA: TGTGCCAGCAGTTATCAACGCGCGACCGGACCCGAGGCCCAGTACTTC; CDR3 protein: CASSYQRATGPEAQYF
D gene: TRBD2; CDR3 length: 15; J gene: TRBJ2-3; V gene: TRBV30; clone size: NA; CDR3 DNA: TGTGCCTGGAGTGGACTAGCGGGGGGGCGAGATACGCAGTATTTT; CDR3 protein: CAWSGLAGGRDTQYF
D gene: NA; CDR3 length: 14; J gene: TRBJ1-4; V gene: TRBV2; clone size: NA; CDR3 DNA: TGTGCCAGCAGACTCGATGGAGGGACCGAAAAACTGTTTTTT; CDR3 protein: CASRLDGGTEKLFF
D gene: TRBD1; CDR3 length: 17; J gene: TRBJ2-7; V gene: TRBV4-2; clone size: NA; CDR3 DNA: TGTGCCAGCAGCCAAGATTTATTGACAGGGGGCAAGGGCGAGCAGTACTTC; CDR3 protein: CASSQDLLTGGKGEQYF
D gene: TRBD2; CDR3 length: 16; J gene: TRBJ2-2; V gene: TRBV27; clone size: NA; CDR3 DNA: TGTGCCAGCAGCCTGGGGGGACTAGCGGGGCACGGGGAGCTGTTTTTT; CDR3 protein: CASSLGGLAGHGELFF
D gene: NA; CDR3 length: 14; J gene: TRBJ2-7; V gene: TRBV7-5; clone size: NA; CDR3 DNA: TGTGTCATGGACAGGGGTCTCCCCTCCTACGAGCAGTACTTC; CDR3 protein: CVMDRGLPSYEQYF
D gene: NA; CDR3 length: 17; J gene: TRBJ1-3; V gene: TRBV7-2; clone size: NA; CDR3 DNA: TGTGCCAGCAGCCCCCGGAGGACAGTCAACTCTGGAAACACCATATATTTT; CDR3 protein: CASSPRRTVNSGNTIYF
D gene: NA; CDR3 length: 12; J gene: TRBJ2-5; V gene: TRBV7-9; clone size: once; CDR3 DNA: TGTGCAGGGGGGTGGGGACAAGAGACCCAGTACTTC; CDR3 protein: CAGGWGQETQYF
D gene: NA; CDR3 length: 11; J gene: TRBJ1-1; V gene: TRBV10-3; clone size: few; CDR3 DNA: TGTGCCATCCTGAGGCAGGTTGAAGCTTTCTTT; CDR3 protein: CAILRQVEAFF
D gene: TRBD1; CDR3 length: 13; J gene: TRBJ1-3; V gene: TRBV2; clone size: NA; CDR3 DNA: TGTGCCAGCCAGGGGGCTACTGGAAACACCATATATTTT; CDR3 protein: CASQGATGNTIYF
D gene: NA; CDR3 length: 14; J gene: TRBJ2-5; V gene: TRBV5-5; clone size: NA; CDR3 DNA: TGTGCCAGCAGCTTCATGTGGGGAGAAGAGACCCAGTACTTC; CDR3 protein: CASSFMWGEETQYF
D gene: NA; CDR3 length: 16; J gene: TRBJ1-1; V gene: TRBV10-3; clone size: NA; CDR3 DNA: TGTGCCATCAGTGAGATTGATGGGGTCATGAACACTGAAGCTTTCTTT; CDR3 protein: CAISEIDGVMNTEAFF
D gene: TRBD1; CDR3 length: 17; J gene: TRBJ2-2; V gene: TRBV9; clone size: NA; CDR3 DNA: TGTGCCAGCAGTGAGTCCCGGACAGGGGGCATCACCGGGGAGCTGTTTTTT; CDR3 protein: CASSESRTGGITGELFF
D gene: NA; CDR3 length: 13; J gene: TRBJ2-7; V gene: TRBV5-1; clone size: once; CDR3 DNA: TGCGCCAGCAGGAACAGCGGATCCTACGAGCAGTACTTC; CDR3 protein: CASRNSGSYEQYF
D gene: TRBD2; CDR3 length: 15; J gene: TRBJ2-5; V gene: TRBV19; clone size: NA; CDR3 DNA: TGTGCCACCCAGTCTAGCGGGGGGCGCTCGGAGACCCAGTACTTC; CDR3 protein: CATQSSGGRSETQYF
D gene: NA; CDR3 length: 15; J gene: TRBJ2-5; V gene: TRBV9; clone size: once; CDR3 DNA: TGTGCCAGCAGCGCAAGCCGGGACCAACAAGAGACCCAGTACTTC; CDR3 protein: CASSASRDQQETQYF
D gene: TRBD2; CDR3 length: 14; J gene: TRBJ2-1; V gene: TRBV9; clone size: NA; CDR3 DNA: TGTGCCAGCAGCGCCGGGAGGGGTAGGGCTGAGCAGTTCTTC; CDR3 protein: CASSAGRGRAEQFF
D gene: TRBD1; CDR3 length: 15; J gene: TRBJ1-1; V gene: TRBV5-4; clone size: NA; CDR3 DNA: TGTGCCAGCAGCTTACCCGGGACAGGGAACACTGAAGCTTTCTTT; CDR3 protein: CASSLPGTGNTEAFF
D gene: NA; CDR3 length: 14; J gene: TRBJ2-1; V gene: TRBV6-4; clone size: NA; CDR3 DNA: TGTGCCAGCAGTGACTCAACAGATTACAATGAGCAGTTCTTC; CDR3 protein: CASSDSTDYNEQFF
D gene: NA; CDR3 length: 14; J gene: TRBJ2-7; V gene: TRBV11-3; clone size: NA; CDR3 DNA: TGTGCCAGCAGCTTAGATATGATCTCCTACGAGCAGTACTTC; CDR3 protein: CASSLDMISYEQYF
D gene: NA; CDR3 length: 13; J gene: TRBJ1-5; V gene: TRBV28; clone size: NA; CDR3 DNA: TGTGCCAGCAGTTCGTACAGGGAACAGCCCCAGCATTTT; CDR3 protein: CASSSYREQPQHF
D gene: TRBD1; CDR3 length: 14; J gene: TRBJ2-2; V gene: TRBV19; clone size: NA; CDR3 DNA: TGTGCCAGTTGGACAGGGGGCAACACCGGGGAGCTGTTTTTT; CDR3 protein: CASWTGGNTGELFF
D gene: NA; CDR3 length: 12; J gene: TRBJ2-7; V gene: TRBV27; clone size: NA; CDR3 DNA: TGTGCCAGCAGTTCCGGCCCCGGCGAGCAGTACTTC; CDR3 protein: CASSSGPGEQYF
D gene: NA; CDR3 length: 11; J gene: TRBJ1-1; V gene: TRBV10-3; clone size: NA; CDR3 DNA: TGTGCCATCAGGACGAACACTGAAGCTTTCTTT; CDR3 protein: CAIRTNTEAFF
D gene: NA; CDR3 length: 14; J gene: TRBJ2-5; V gene: TRBV4-2; clone size: once; CDR3 DNA: TGTGCCAGCAGCCGCCGGGCCCACCAAGAGACCCAGTACTTC; CDR3 protein: CASSRRAHQETQYF
D gene: TRBD2; CDR3 length: 15; J gene: TRBJ2-5; V gene: TRBV9; clone size: NA; CDR3 DNA: TGTGCCAGCAGCGTAGATCGGGGGGGCGGCGAGACCCAGTACTTC; CDR3 protein: CASSVDRGGGETQYF
D gene: NA; CDR3 length: 16; J gene: TRBJ1-6; V gene: TRBV7-6; clone size: NA; CDR3 DNA: TGTGCCAGCAGCTTAGCGCCCGGGGGAAACAACTCACCCCTCCACTTT; CDR3 protein: CASSLAPGGNNSPLHF